A selection of T cell receptor beta chains follows, all from one sample in a study of CD8+ T cells in alopecia areata. The data were produced by immunoSEQ multiplex PCR, yet TCRdb's version contains in-frame clones alone and is incomplete. Of hundreds of thousands of clones listed, 50% to 60% are singletons. Sequencing used CD4+ T cells sorted from blood, obtained at week 0. These receptors originate from a human donor with alopecia areata. Both conserved end residues are part of each CDR3. D genes are given only for firm matches. A row's size may be missing; if present it is once, few, many or a size class.

abundance	d_gene	v_gene	j_gene	CDR3aa	CDR3nt
NA	NA	TRBV2	TRBJ1-2	CASSVGLNYGYTF	TGTGCCAGCAGTGTAGGACTGAACTATGGCTACACCTTC
few	NA	TRBV7-2	TRBJ1-1	CASSLSPERTEAFF	TGTGCCAGCAGCTTAAGTCCAGAGAGGACTGAAGCTTTCTTT
NA	NA	TRBV5-6	TRBJ1-2	CASSDLQGNYGYTF	TGTGCCAGCAGCGACCTACAGGGTAACTATGGCTACACCTTC
NA	NA	TRBV13	TRBJ2-1	CASSLAREQFF	TGTGCCAGCAGCTTAGCGAGGGAGCAGTTCTTC
NA	NA	TRBV30	TRBJ2-3	CAWKVRGGKNTDTQYF	TGTGCCTGGAAGGTTAGGGGCGGGAAAAACACAGATACGCAGTATTTT
NA	NA	TRBV4-2	TRBJ2-3	CASSQDRTAGDTQYF	TGTGCCAGCAGCCAAGATCGCACAGCAGGGGATACGCAGTATTTT
NA	NA	TRBV6-5	TRBJ1-2	CASSYSEGRYGYTF	TGTGCCAGCAGTTACTCTGAGGGGCGATATGGCTACACCTTC
once	NA	TRBV5-1	TRBJ2-1	CASSLHMSSYNEQFF	TGCGCCAGCAGCTTGCACATGAGCTCCTACAATGAGCAGTTCTTC
few	NA	TRBV11-2	TRBJ2-7	CASTKRGGYEQYF	TGTGCCAGCACCAAAAGGGGGGGCTACGAGCAGTACTTC
NA	TRBD2	TRBV4-2	TRBJ2-3	CASSTGLVGTDTQYF	TGTGCCAGCAGCACGGGACTAGTGGGCACAGATACGCAGTATTTT
NA	NA	TRBV4-2	TRBJ2-7	CASSKDVGYEQYF	TGTGCCAGCAGCAAAGATGTGGGCTACGAGCAGTACTTC
few	NA	TRBV7-8	TRBJ1-3	CASSPGRLPSGNTIYF	TGTGCCAGCAGCCCGGGACGTCTTCCCTCTGGAAACACCATATATTTT
NA	NA	TRBV19	TRBJ2-5	CASSIKQRETQYF	TGTGCCAGTAGTATAAAGCAGCGGGAGACCCAGTACTTC
once	TRBD2	TRBV29-1	TRBJ2-7	CSVAGTITYEQYF	TGCAGCGTTGCCGGGACTATAACCTACGAGCAGTACTTC
NA	NA	TRBV6-5	TRBJ1-3	CASSYSIRNTIYF	TGTGCCAGCAGTTACTCGATACGAAACACCATATATTTT
NA	NA	TRBV7-9	TRBJ1-1	CASGLRDTEAFF	TGTGCCAGCGGGCTCAGGGACACTGAAGCTTTCTTT
NA	NA	TRBV6-5	TRBJ1-1	CASSLRENTEAFF	TGTGCCAGCAGTCTCAGGGAGAACACTGAAGCTTTCTTT
NA	TRBD1	TRBV6-5	TRBJ1-5	CASSYSRQGAQPQHF	TGTGCCAGCAGTTACTCGAGACAGGGGGCACAGCCCCAGCATTTT
few	NA	TRBV7-9	TRBJ1-3	CASSLLSGGGAGNTIYF	TGTGCCAGCAGCTTACTCTCGGGCGGGGGAGCTGGAAACACCATATATTTT
NA	NA	TRBV19	TRBJ1-1	CASSIVRGVAFF	TGTGCCAGTAGTATAGTTCGGGGCGTAGCTTTCTTT
NA	TRBD1	TRBV30	TRBJ1-1	CAWSGRTGFNTEAFF	TGTGCCTGGAGTGGAAGGACAGGCTTTAACACTGAAGCTTTCTTT
NA	TRBD1	TRBV9	TRBJ1-4	CASSVVQGENEKLFF	TGTGCCAGCAGCGTAGTCCAGGGGGAGAATGAAAAACTGTTTTTT
few	NA	TRBV30	TRBJ2-3	CAWSTLSSTDTQYF	TGTGCCTGGAGTACACTATCTAGCACAGATACGCAGTATTTT
NA	TRBD1	TRBV6-5	TRBJ2-3	CASSYRKGQGTDTQYF	TGTGCCAGCAGTTACCGCAAGGGACAGGGGACAGATACGCAGTATTTT
NA	NA	TRBV6-5	TRBJ1-2	CASSYRASGRDGYTF	TGTGCCAGCAGTTACCGAGCCAGCGGCAGAGATGGCTACACCTTC
few	NA	TRBV7-2	TRBJ2-3	CASSSRTATDTQYF	TGTGCCAGCAGCTCCCGGACAGCCACAGATACGCAGTATTTT
NA	TRBD2	TRBV25-1	TRBJ2-1	CASSESATSGRVNEQFF	TGTGCCAGCAGTGAATCCGCGACTAGCGGGAGGGTTAATGAGCAGTTCTTC
NA	NA	TRBV30	TRBJ1-5	CAWSVLIGGPQHF	TGTGCCTGGAGTGTACTCATTGGAGGGCCCCAGCATTTT
few	TRBD2	TRBV6-1	TRBJ2-3	CASSEAVGGGTDTQYF	TGTGCCAGCAGTGAAGCGGTTGGGGGGGGCACAGATACGCAGTATTTT
few	NA	TRBV15	TRBJ2-3	CATSRRPGATDTQYF	TGTGCCACCAGCAGAAGGCCAGGGGCTACAGATACGCAGTATTTT
NA	TRBD1	TRBV5-6	TRBJ1-6	CASSLGDREGNSPLHF	TGTGCCAGCAGCTTAGGGGACAGGGAAGGAAATTCACCCCTCCACTTT
NA	NA	TRBV25-1	TRBJ2-7	CASSEFQGYGQYF	TGTGCCAGCAGTGAATTTCAGGGTTACGGGCAGTACTTC
NA	TRBD1	TRBV2	TRBJ2-1	CASSQPSGQGRNEQFF	TGTGCCAGCAGCCAACCCTCGGGACAGGGGAGGAATGAGCAGTTCTTC
NA	NA	TRBV23-1	TRBJ1-1	CASSQNWGGAIWTEAFF	TGCGCCAGCAGTCAAAATTGGGGGGGCGCAATATGGACTGAAGCTTTCTTT
NA	NA	TRBV23-1	TRBJ1-1	CASSPTGTEAFF	TGCGCCAGCAGTCCCACGGGCACTGAAGCTTTCTTT
NA	NA	TRBV7-9	TRBJ1-1	CASSSLAEAFF	TGTGCCAGCAGCAGCTTGGCTGAAGCTTTCTTT
NA	NA	TRBV4-1	TRBJ2-7	CASSQDVRGLLAAEYF	TGCGCCAGCAGCCAAGACGTCAGGGGGCTCCTAGCGGCTGAGTACTTC
few	NA	TRBV25-1	TRBJ1-6	CASSEYVGSPLHF	TGTGCCAGCAGTGAATATGTGGGTTCACCCCTCCACTTT
NA	NA	TRBV7-9	TRBJ2-1	CASSPRNNEQFF	TGTGCCAGCAGCCCCCGAAACAATGAGCAGTTCTTC
NA	NA	TRBV2	TRBJ1-5	CASRWTDSNQPQHF	TGTGCCAGCAGGTGGACAGATAGCAATCAGCCCCAGCATTTT
many	NA	TRBV6-1	TRBJ2-3	CASSVVDTQYF	TGTGCCAGCAGTGTAGTCGATACGCAGTATTTT
few	NA	TRBV19	TRBJ2-5	CASSWGGQTQYF	TGTGCCAGTAGTTGGGGAGGACAGACCCAGTACTTC
once	NA	TRBV4-2	TRBJ1-4	CASSQDTPNEKLFF	TGTGCCAGCAGCCAAGATACCCCCAATGAAAAACTGTTTTTT
NA	TRBD1	TRBV4-1	TRBJ2-4	CASSTRDSRLAKNIQYF	TGCGCCAGCAGCACACGGGACAGCAGGCTAGCCAAAAACATTCAGTACTTC
few	TRBD2	TRBV10-2	TRBJ2-3	CAGTGSGRATDTQYF	TGCGCCGGAACCGGGAGCGGGAGGGCCACAGATACGCAGTATTTT